The table lists the clone carrying this TCR beta chain with a few counts. The sample is drawn from a study of blood T cell repertoires in COVID-19. Study details: COVID-19 samples, acute and convalescent, were from the United States, Italy and Spain. T cells, B-cell-depleted T cells, or PBMCs supplied cDNA or gDNA.

Measured with immunoSEQ multiplex PCR; TCRdb has only the in-frame clones, and not every one. Of 86,000 or so clones detected, around 92% appear once; the ten largest clones hold roughly 2%. The germline V gene encodes CDR1 SGHVS and CDR2 FQNEAQ. The CDR3 length is 14 residues. V was pared by 4 bases and J by 7 bases, with 1 base of the junction left unmatched. Sequenced material: peripheral blood. The origin of this receptor is a woman between 45 and 65 years old in a cohort sampled during active COVID-19. The chain has TRBV7-8 and TRBJ1-6; 10 positions match TRBD1. CDR3 residues: CASSSDRGNSPLHF. The CDR3 DNA reads as TGTGCCAGCAGCTCGGACAGGGGGAATTCACCCCTCCACTTT. Drawing the rest from reference TRBV7-8 and TRBJ1-6, the complete variable domain is GAGVSQSPRYKVAKRGQDVALRCDPISGHVSLFWYQQALGQGPEFLTYFQNEAQLDKSGLPSDRFFAERPEGSVSTLKIQRTQQEDSAVYLCASSSDRGNSPLHFGNGTRLTVT.